This T cell receptor (beta chain) came from a study of CD8 T cells in Susac syndrome. Looked up from germline, CDR1 is MNHEY and CDR2 is SVGAGI. This CDR3 has 15 residues. V lost 7 bases and J lost 7; bases outside the gene matches: 15. RNA in amounts of roughly 0.5 to 1 ug was reverse transcribed with random hexamers. The authors amplified TCR beta CDR3 across 54 Vbeta and 13 Jbeta using immunoSEQ multiplex PCR. MiXCR was run by TCRdb on the immunoSEQ multiplex PCR reads, yielding one entry per CDR3 protein. There are roughly 150,000 distinct CDR3 sequences in the sample; less than 95% occur only once, and roughly 0.099% lies in the top ten. The sample holds one count of this clonotype.

This TCR derives from a human donor with multiple sclerosis. Input material: CD4+ T cells from PBMCs. V gene TRBV6-5 combines with J gene TRBJ2-7; 8 bases line up with TRBD1. Here the CDR3 reads CASIPSQGQDGEQYF. The DNA for the CDR3 is TGTGCCAGCATCCCCTCCCAGGGACAGGACGGGGAGCAGTACTTC.